This section outlines one T cell receptor beta chain sequence together with its context. The antigen it recognizes is unknown. Per-base quality was not reported, and no clone a single base away is much larger than it. These data are taken from a study of yellow fever vaccine responses in identical twins listed by TCRdb under 2018. In terms of the full investigation: In identical twins, the study followed T cell clones that responded to the vaccine with precision. Broad study findings and their caveats: According to the authors, in identical twins the way T cells responded to vaccination appeared partly convergent and partly personalized.

Library creation used RT-PCR. The instrument given in TCRdb is Illumina HiSeq 2500. TCRdb handled the public reads itself, with Q25 trimming in fastp and clone calling in MiXCR, and kept productive beta chains. Every entry covers one CDR3 protein and lists the most common genes and DNA from its rows. The sample includes 7,000 or so distinct CDR3 sequences, with 70% to 90% observed a single time. Clones ranked in the top ten supply roughly 1.2% of the sample. V has 2 bases trimmed and J has 6 bases trimmed; junction bases matching no gene number 7. The CDR3 goes from the cysteine to the phenylalanine over 15 residues. Only CDR3 DNA is held: 45 bases, read in frame from base 1. The germline V gene (reference sequence) sets CDR1 to SEHNR and CDR2 to FQNEAQ.

This sample comprised T cells from blood (PBMCs), unsorted or a sorted subset (not recorded which), obtained before or after yellow fever vaccination (not recorded which). The chain was built from TRBV7-9 and TRBJ2-3, with 8 middle bases fitting TRBD2. This clonotype was obtained from a woman under 30 who received the yellow fever vaccine. Donor details come from another sample of the same person, matched by shared clones. The DNA is TGTGCCAGCAGCTTACGTGGACTAGCAGTGGATACGCAGTATTTT. This codes for CASSLRGLAVDTQYF.